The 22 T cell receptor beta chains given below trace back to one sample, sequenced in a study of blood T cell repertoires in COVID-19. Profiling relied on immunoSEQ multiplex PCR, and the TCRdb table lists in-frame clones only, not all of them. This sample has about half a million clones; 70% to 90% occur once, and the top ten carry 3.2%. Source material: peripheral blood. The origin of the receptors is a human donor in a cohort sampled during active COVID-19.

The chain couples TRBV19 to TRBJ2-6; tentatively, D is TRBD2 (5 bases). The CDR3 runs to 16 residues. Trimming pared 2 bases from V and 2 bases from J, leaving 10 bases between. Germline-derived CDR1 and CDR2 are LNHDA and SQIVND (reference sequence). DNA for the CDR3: TGTGCCAGTAGTATAATCCCCGGGACTGGGGCCAACGTCCTGACTTTC. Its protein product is CASSIIPGTGANVLTF.

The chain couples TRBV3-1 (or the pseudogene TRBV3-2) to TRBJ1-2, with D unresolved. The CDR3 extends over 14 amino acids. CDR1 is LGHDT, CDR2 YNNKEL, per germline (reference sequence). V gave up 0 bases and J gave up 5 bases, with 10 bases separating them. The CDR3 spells CASSQEGSGYGYTF. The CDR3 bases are TGTGCCAGCAGCCAAGAAGGGAGCGGATATGGCTACACCTTC.

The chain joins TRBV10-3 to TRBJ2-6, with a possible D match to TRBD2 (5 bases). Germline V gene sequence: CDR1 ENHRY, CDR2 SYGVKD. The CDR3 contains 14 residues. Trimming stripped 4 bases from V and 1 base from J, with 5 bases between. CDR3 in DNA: TGTGCCATCAGTGCGGGATCTGGGGCCAACGTCCTGACTTTC. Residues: CAISAGSGANVLTF.

The CDR3 coding sequence is TGTGCCAGCAGCCCCGACAGGGCTAGCAATCAGCCCCAGCATTTT. Translated, it gives CASSPDRASNQPQHF. The V and J genes are TRBV2 and TRBJ1-5; 7 nucleotides line up with TRBD1. Germline lookup yields CDR1 SNHLY and CDR2 FYNNEI. This CDR3 is 15 amino acids long. V dropped 6 bases and J dropped 0; count of bases not matched to a gene: 5.

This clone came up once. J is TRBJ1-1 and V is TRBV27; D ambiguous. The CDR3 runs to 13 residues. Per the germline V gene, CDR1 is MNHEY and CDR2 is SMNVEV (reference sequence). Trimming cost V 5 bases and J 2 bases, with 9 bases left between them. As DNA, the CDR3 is TGTGCCAGCAGTCGACAACCCAACACTGAAGCTTTCTTT. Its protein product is CASSRQPNTEAFF.

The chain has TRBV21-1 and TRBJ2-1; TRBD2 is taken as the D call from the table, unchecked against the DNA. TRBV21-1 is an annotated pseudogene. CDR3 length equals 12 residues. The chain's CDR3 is CASSSPYNEQFF. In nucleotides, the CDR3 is TGTGCCAGCAGCAGTCCTTACAATGAGCAGTTCTTC.

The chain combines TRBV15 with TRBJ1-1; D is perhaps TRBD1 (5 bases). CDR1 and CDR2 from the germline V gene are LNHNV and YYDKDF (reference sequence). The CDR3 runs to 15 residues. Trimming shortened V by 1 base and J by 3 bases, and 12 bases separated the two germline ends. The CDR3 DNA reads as TGTGCCACCAGCAGAGGTAGCGGGGGAGACACTGAAGCTTTCTTT. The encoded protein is CATSRGSGGDTEAFF.

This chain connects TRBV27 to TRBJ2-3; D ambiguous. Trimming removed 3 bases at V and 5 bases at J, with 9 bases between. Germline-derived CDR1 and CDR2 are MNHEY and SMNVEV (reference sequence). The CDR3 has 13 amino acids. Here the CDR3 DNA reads TGTGCCAGCAGTTTTTTTGAGGTAGATACGCAGTATTTT. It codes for CASSFFEVDTQYF.

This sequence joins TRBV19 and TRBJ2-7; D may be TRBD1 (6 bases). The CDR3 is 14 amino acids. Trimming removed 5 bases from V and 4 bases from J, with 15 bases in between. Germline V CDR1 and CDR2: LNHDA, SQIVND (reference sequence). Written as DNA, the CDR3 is TGTGCCAGTAGTCCCGGGTTTGGACAGTACGAGCAGTACTTC. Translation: CASSPGFGQYEQYF.

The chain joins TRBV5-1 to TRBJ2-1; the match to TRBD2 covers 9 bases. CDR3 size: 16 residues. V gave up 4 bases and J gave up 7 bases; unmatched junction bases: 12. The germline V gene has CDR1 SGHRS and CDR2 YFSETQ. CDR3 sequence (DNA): TGCGCCAGCAGCGATAACCGAGCGGGAGGAGGGAATGAGCAGTTCTTC. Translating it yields CASSDNRAGGGNEQFF.

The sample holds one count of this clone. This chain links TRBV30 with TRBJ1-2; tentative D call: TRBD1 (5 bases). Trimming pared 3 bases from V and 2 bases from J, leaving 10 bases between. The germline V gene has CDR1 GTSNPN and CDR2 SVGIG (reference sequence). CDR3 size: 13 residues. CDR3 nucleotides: TGTGCCTGGAGCGAAGGACAAAACTATGGCTACACCTTC. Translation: CAWSEGQNYGYTF.

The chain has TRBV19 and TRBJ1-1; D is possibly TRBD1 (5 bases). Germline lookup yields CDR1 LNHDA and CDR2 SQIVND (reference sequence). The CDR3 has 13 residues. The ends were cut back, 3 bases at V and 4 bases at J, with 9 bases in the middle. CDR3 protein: CASSIFGGTEAFF. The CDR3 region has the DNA TGTGCCAGTAGTATTTTCGGGGGCACTGAAGCTTTCTTT.

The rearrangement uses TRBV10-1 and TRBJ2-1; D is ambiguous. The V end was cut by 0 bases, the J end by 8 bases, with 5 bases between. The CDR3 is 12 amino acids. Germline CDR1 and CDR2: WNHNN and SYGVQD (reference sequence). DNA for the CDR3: TGCGCCAGCAGTGAGTCGGTAGATGAGCAGTTCTTC. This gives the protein CASSESVDEQFF.

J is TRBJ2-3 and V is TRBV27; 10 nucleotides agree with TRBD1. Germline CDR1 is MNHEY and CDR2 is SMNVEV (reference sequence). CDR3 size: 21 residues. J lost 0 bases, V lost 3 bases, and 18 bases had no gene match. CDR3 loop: CASSFQAGTGASLRSTDTQYF. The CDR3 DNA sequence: TGTGCCAGCAGTTTCCAAGCCGGGACAGGGGCGTCCTTGCGAAGCACAGATACGCAGTATTTT.

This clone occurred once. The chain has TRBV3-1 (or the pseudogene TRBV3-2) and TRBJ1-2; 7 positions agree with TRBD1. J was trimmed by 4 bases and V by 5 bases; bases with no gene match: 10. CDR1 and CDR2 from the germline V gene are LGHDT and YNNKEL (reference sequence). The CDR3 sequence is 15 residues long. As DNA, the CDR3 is TGTGCCAGCAGCTACGACAGGGCCTTGGGCTATGGCTACACCTTC. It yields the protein CASSYDRALGYGYTF.

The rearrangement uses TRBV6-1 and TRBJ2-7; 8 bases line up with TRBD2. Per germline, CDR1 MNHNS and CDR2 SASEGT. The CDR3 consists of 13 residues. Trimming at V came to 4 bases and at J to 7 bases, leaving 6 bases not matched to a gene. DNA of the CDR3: TGTGCCAGCAGTGGAGCGGGAGACAGGGAGCAGTACTTC. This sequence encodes CASSGAGDREQYF.

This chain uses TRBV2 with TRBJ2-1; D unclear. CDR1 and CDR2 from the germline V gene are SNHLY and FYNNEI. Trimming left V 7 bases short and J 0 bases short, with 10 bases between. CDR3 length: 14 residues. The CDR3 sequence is CASNEESSYNEQFF. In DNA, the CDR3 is TGTGCCAGCAACGAGGAAAGCTCCTACAATGAGCAGTTCTTC.

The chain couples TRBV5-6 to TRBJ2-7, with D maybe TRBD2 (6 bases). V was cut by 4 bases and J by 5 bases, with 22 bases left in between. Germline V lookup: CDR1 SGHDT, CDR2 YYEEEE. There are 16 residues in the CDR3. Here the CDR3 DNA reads TGTGCCAGCAGCCCCTCCGGGGGTCTGTTTGGCCACGAGCAGTACTTC. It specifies CASSPSGGLFGHEQYF.

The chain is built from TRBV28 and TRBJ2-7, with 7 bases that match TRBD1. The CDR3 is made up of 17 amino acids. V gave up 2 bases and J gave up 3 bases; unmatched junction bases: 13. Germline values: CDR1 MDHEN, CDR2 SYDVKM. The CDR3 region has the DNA TGTGCCAGCAGTTTAAATCCATCCGGGACAGTAAGCTACGAGCAGTACTTC. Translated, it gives CASSLNPSGTVSYEQYF.

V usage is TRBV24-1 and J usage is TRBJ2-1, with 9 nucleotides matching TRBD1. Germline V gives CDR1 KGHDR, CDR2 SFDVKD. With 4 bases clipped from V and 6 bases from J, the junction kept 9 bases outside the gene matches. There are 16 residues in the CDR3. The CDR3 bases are TGTGCCACCAGTGACGCCGGGACAGGGTCGGGCAATGAGCAGTTCTTC. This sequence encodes CATSDAGTGSGNEQFF.

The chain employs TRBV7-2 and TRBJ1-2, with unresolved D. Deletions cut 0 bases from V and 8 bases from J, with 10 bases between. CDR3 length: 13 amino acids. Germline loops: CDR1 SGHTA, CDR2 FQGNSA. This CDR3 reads CASSLAPSRGYTF. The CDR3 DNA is TGTGCCAGCAGCTTAGCACCATCCCGGGGCTACACCTTC.

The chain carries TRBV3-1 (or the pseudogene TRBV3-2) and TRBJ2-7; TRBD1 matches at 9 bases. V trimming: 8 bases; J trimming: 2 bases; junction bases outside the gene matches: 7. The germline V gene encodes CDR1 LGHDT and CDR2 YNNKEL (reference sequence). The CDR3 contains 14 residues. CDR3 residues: CASRPTGGPYEQYF. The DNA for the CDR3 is TGTGCCAGCCGACCGACAGGGGGGCCCTACGAGCAGTACTTC.